These 6 T cell receptor beta chains were all obtained from the same sample, sequenced in a study of blood T cell repertoires in COVID-19. Using immunoSEQ multiplex PCR, the repertoire was profiled, and TCRdb retains in-frame clones only, with some absent. The data contain roughly 400,000 clones, more than 75% of them singletons. The sample consisted of peripheral blood. The receptors were sampled from an older woman with COVID-19, enrolled during active disease.

The rearrangement links TRBV3-1 (or the pseudogene TRBV3-2) to TRBJ2-4; a weak D match, TRBD1 (6 bases). V was cut by 4 bases and J by 9 bases, with 22 bases left in between. The V gene's germline CDR1 is LGHDT and CDR2 YNNKEL (reference sequence). The CDR3 sequence is 16 residues long. CDR3 sequence: CASSLYPGTRTSIQYF. The DNA for the CDR3 is TGTGCCAGCAGCCTCTACCCCGGGACAAGAACGAGCATTCAGTACTTC.

This rearrangement joins TRBV7-9 to TRBJ2-7; 9 nucleotides line up with TRBD1. Trimming removed 5 bases from V and 7 bases from J; junction bases left unmatched: 12. Germline CDR1 is SEHNR and CDR2 is FQNEAQ (reference sequence). The CDR3 runs to 15 residues. This CDR3 is CASSPRQGGSWEQYF. In DNA form, the CDR3 reads TGTGCCAGCAGCCCGCGACAGGGGGGTAGTTGGGAGCAGTACTTC.

CDR3 DNA sequence: TGTGCCAGCAGTTACTCTAGACACTCTGGAAACACCATATATTTT. Amino acid sequence: CASSYSRHSGNTIYF. This chain joins TRBV6-5 and TRBJ1-3; D unresolved. Trimming pared 0 bases from V and 0 bases from J, leaving 6 bases between. This CDR3 comprises 15 residues. Germline V CDR1 and CDR2: MNHEY, SVGAGI.

The sample holds one count of this clone. The chain joins TRBV4-2 to TRBJ1-1; 10 nucleotides line up with TRBD1. After removal of 6 bases from V and 6 bases from J, the junction contained 7 bases not matched to a gene. The CDR3 totals 14 residues. The germline CDR1 and CDR2 sequences are LGHNA and YNFKEQ. The CDR3 DNA sequence: TGTGCCAGCAGGGACAGGGGGGGGTGGGCTGAAGCTTTCTTT. Its translation is CASRDRGGWAEAFF.

For this clone: In the same sample, other DNA sequences code for this CDR3. This chain links TRBV5-1 with TRBJ1-5, with 11 bases aligning to TRBD1. With V trimmed by 4 bases and J by 5 bases, 5 bases remained unmatched. CDR1 is SGHRS, CDR2 YFSETQ, per germline. The CDR3 extends over 15 amino acids. CDR3 DNA sequence: TGCGCCAGCAGCCTCGGACAGGGGGCGGATCAGCCCCAGCATTTT. Amino acid sequence: CASSLGQGADQPQHF.

The CDR3 nucleotides read TGTGCCAGCTCACCACGTAGACAGGGGGTTAGCAATCAGCCCCAGCATTTT. This gives the protein CASSPRRQGVSNQPQHF. The chain joins TRBV18 to TRBJ1-5; 9 bases agree with TRBD1. This CDR3 is 17 amino acids long. V trimming: 1 base; J trimming: 0 bases; junction bases outside the gene matches: 4. Germline CDR1 KGHSH, CDR2 LQKENI.